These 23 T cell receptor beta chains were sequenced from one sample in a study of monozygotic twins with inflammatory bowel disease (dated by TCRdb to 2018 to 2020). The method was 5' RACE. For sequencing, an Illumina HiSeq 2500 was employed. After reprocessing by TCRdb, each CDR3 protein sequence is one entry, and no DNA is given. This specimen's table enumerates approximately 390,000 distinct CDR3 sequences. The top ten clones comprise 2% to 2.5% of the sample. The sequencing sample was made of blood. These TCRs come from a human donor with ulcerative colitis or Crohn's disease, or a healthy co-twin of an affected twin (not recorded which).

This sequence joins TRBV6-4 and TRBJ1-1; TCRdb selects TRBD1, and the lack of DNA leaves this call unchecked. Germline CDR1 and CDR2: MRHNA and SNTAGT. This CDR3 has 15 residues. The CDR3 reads CASSDSGQGNTEAFF.

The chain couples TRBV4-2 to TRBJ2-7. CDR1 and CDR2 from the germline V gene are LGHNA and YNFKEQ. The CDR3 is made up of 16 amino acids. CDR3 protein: CASSQEVVAGPYEQYF.

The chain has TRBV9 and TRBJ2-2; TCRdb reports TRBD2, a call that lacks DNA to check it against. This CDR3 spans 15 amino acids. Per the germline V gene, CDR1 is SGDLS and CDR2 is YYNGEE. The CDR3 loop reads CASSVGGGAGGELFF.

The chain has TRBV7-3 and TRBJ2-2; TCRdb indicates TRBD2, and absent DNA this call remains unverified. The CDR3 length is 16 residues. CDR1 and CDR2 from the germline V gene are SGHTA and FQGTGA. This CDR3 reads CASSAPIAGGTGELFF.

CDR3 region: CATSRAIGQAGEQYF. The V call is TRBV15, the J call TRBJ2-7; the D call from TCRdb, TRBD1, cannot be confirmed without DNA. Germline V lookup: CDR1 LNHNV, CDR2 YYDKDF (reference sequence). This CDR3 contains 15 residues.

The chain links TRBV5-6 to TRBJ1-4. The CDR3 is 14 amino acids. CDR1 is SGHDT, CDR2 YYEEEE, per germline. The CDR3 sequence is CASSRGMENEKLFF.

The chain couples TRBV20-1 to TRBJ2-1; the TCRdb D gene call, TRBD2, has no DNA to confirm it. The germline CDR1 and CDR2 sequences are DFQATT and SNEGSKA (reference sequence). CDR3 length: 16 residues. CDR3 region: CSARGDLAGAYNEQFF.

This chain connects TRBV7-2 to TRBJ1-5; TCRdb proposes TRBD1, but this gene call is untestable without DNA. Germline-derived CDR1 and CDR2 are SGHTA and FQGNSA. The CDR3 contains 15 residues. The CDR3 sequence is CASSLDRESNQPQHF.

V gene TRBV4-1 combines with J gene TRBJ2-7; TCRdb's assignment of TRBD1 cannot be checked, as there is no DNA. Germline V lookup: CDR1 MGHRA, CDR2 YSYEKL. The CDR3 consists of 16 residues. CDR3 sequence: CASSQGRLDPSYEQYF.

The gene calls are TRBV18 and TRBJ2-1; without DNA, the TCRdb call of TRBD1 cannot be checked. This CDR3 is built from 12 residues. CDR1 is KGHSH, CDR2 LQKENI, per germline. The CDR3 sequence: CASSRDLQEQFF.

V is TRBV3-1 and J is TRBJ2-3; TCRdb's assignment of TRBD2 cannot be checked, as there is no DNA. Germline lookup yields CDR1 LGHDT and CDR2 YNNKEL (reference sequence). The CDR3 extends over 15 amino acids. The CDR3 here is CASSPGRAVIDTQYF.

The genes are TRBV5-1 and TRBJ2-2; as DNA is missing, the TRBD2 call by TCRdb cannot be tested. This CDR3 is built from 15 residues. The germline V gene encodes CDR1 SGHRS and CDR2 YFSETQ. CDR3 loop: CASRRTSVATGELFF. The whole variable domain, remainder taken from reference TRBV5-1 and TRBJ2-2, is KAGVTQTPRYLIKTRGQQVTLSCSPISGHRSVSWYQQTPGQGLQFLFEYFSETQRNKGNFPGRFSGRQFSNSRSEMNVSTLELGDSALYLCASRRTSVATGELFFGEGSRLTVL.

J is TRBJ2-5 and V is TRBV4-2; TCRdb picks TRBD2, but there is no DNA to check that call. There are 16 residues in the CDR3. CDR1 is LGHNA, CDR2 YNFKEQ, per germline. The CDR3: CASSQDRAGGWETQYF.

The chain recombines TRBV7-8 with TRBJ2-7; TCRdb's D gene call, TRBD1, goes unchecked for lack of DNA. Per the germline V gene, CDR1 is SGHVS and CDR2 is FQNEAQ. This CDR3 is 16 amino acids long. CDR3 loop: CASSLVGGYSPYEQYF.

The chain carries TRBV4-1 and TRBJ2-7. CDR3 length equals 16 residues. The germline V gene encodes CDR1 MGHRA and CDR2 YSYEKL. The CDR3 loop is CASSQEEDLLSYEQYF.

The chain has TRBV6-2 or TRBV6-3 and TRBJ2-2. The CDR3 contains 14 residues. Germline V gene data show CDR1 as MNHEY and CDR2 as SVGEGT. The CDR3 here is CASSYAHYTGELFF.

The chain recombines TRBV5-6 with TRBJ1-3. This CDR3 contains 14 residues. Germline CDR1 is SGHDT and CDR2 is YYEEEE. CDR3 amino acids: CASSSLRPGNTIYF.

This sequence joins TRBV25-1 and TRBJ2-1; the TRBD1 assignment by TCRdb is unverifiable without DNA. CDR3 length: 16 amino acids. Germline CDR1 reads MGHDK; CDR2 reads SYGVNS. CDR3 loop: CASSELRGGGYNEQFF. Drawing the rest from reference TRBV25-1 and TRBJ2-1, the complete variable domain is EADIYQTPRYLVIGTGKKITLECSQTMGHDKMYWYQQDPGMELHLIHYSYGVNSTEKGDLSSESTVSRIRTEHFPLTLESARPSHTSQYLCASSELRGGGYNEQFFGPGTRLTVL.

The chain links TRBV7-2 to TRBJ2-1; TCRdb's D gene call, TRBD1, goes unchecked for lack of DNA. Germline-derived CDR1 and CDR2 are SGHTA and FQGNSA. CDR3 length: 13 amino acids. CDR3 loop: CASSLQGAREQFF.

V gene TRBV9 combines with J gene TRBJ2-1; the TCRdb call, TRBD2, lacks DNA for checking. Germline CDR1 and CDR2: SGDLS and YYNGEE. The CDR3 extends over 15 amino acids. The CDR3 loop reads CASSVTSGRSYEQFF.

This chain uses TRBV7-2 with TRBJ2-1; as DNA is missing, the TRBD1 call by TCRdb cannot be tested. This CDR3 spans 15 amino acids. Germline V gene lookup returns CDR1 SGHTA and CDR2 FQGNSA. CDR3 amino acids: CASSPGTGVYNEQFF.

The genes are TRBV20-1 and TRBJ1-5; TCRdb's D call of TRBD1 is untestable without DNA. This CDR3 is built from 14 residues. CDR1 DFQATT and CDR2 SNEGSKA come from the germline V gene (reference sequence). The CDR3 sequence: CSASKGPSNQPQHF.

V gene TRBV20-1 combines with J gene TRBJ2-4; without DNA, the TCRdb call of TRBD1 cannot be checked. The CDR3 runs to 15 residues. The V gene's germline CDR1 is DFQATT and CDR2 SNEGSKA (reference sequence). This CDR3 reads CSARDRDRRESVGYF.